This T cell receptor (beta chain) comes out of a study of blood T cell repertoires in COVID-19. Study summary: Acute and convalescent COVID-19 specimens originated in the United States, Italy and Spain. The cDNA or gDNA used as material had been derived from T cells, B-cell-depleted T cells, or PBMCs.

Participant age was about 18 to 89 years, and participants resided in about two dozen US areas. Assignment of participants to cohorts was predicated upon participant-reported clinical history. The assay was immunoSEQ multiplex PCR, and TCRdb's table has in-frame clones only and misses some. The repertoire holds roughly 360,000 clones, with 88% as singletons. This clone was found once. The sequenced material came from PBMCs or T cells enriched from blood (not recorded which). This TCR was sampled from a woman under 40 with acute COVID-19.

The CDR3 DNA reads TGTGCCAGTAGTGTTAGATCCGTCGACAATGAGCAGTTCTTC. Translation gives CASSVRSVDNEQFF. This chain connects TRBV19 to TRBJ2-1; D uncertain. The V gene's germline CDR1 is LNHDA and CDR2 SQIVND (reference sequence). The CDR3 totals 14 residues. V was trimmed by 5 bases and J by 5 bases, leaving 13 bases between them.